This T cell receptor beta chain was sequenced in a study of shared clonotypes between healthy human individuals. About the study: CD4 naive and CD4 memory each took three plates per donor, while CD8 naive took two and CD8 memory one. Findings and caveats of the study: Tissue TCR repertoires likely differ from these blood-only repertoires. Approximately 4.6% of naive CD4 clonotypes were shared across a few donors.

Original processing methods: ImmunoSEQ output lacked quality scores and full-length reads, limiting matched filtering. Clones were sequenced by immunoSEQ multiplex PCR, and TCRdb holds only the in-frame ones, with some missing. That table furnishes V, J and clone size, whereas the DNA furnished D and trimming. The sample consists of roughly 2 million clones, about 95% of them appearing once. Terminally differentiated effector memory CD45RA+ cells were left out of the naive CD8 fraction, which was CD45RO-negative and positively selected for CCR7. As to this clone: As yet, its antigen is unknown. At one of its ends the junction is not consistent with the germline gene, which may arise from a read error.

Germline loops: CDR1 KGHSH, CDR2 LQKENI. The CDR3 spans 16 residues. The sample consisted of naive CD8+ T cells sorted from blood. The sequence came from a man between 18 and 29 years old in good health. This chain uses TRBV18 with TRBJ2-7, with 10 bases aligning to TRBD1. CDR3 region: CASSPRPGQGTYEQYF. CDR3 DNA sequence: TGTGCCAGCTCGCCACGCCCGGGACAGGGGACCTACGAGCAGTACTTC.